The subject of this entry is one TCR beta chain. Its antigen is currently not known. No much larger clonotype is one base removed from it; base qualities were not supplied. The cohort consisted of 600 to 750 healthy bone marrow donors. At the time of sampling, all cohort members were nominally healthy, though unrecorded immune exposures were likely present. The donor tested CMV seronegative, placing the donor among the 300 to 450 seronegative members of the cohort. Every donor gave a peripheral blood sample, and the peripheral blood mononuclear cells from that sample were used for TCR beta sequencing. The Qiagen DNeasy Blood Extraction Kit was used to extract genomic DNA from the blood cell samples. This record belongs to a study of cytomegalovirus exposure and HLA in healthy donors listed by TCRdb under 2017. About the full investigation: In an earlier analysis of under 750 of the donors, about 260 Gb of sequence data and 117 million unique TCR beta sequences from roughly 190 million T cells were reported. The T cell repertoires of 666 subjects were profiled by immunosequencing and related to cytomegalovirus serostatus. Alongside the repertoire data, information on donor age, sex, ethnicity and CMV serostatus was compiled. Of the 350 to 400 genotyped donors, 65% to 90% fell in the genetic ancestry cluster associated with self-reported Caucasian donors. Every discovery cohort repertoire had been produced on one sequencing platform. A later analysis re-analyzed previously published TCR beta repertoires from about 730 donors and added high-resolution HLA genotyping to study TCR occurrence patterns. Across around 400 genotyped donors of the cohort, an average of roughly 230,000 unique TCR beta nucleotide sequences per donor were sequenced, and around 20% of those sequences were non-productive. In addition to the first cohort of several hundred subjects, a separate validation cohort of about 120 different subjects was used. To decide whether each TCR beta V gene segment behaved as functional or pseudogenic, an earlier analysis of fewer than 750 of the donors relied on high-throughput TCR beta sequencing. The later analysis used no new phenotypic data to find candidate immune exposures, relying instead on TCR beta sequences and their occurrence across donors. About 300 gigabases of sequencing data and some 85 million unique TCR sequences were included in an early release covering over 600 HLA-typed donors. The study aimed to test whether signatures of past pathogen exposure could be identified by cataloging public T cell receptors. The number of typed donors differed by locus: 629-630 for A, B, C, DRB1 and DQB1; approximately 520 for DQA1; 606 for DPA1; and approximately 450 for DPB1. To predict cytomegalovirus infection status, the study brought together high-throughput TCR immunosequencing, statistical association of individual TCRs with disease status, and machine learning. A later genetic analysis used genome-wide SNP genotypes for about 65% of the roughly 670 donors, treating that subset as a discovery cohort. Because of strong linkage in the cohort, five DR-DQ haplotypes were treated as single units for association and clustering. HLA typing included class I and class II loci at four-digit resolution. Overall results and qualifications from the work: The 87-base-pair reads could not distinguish some IMGT-functional V segments, including TRBV6-2 and TRBV6-3, so those segments were excluded. Sequencing depth was assumed to be roughly uniform across donors in the presence/absence analyses, though that assumption may not hold. A few of the identified cytomegalovirus-associated TCR beta chains were confirmed in vitro to be specific for cytomegalovirus antigens. Immune exposure information for the cohort was limited to CMV serostatus. A later analysis associated about 16,000 TCR beta sequences with specific HLA alleles at a false discovery rate of 0.05. Linkage disequilibrium might explain the correlated functional status among segregating V segments, but an unknown experimental factor could not be ruled out. A later analysis found that HLA-associated TCR beta chains were more clonally expanded and had lower generation probabilities than equally common non-associated chains. While some public TCRs were present in many individuals, most TCR sequences turned up only very rarely across donors. In a later analysis, the rate of TCR association differed among HLA loci, with DRB1 alleles having the most associated TCRs and HLA-C alleles having the fewest. The study listed 164 TCR beta chains as associated with cytomegalovirus. Cytomegalovirus status was reported to be diagnosed by the classifier with high specificity and sensitivity in both the original and validation cohorts. In a later analysis, most CMV-associated TCR beta chains were found to appear HLA-restricted, with HLA associations seemingly driven largely by CMV exposure. The authors suggested that the approach could potentially be generalized to other disease states and immunological phenotypes. The earlier analysis of 587 of the donors excluded some 15 rarely observed V segments, including chromosome 9 orphons, because counts were too low. When HLA alleles, especially DR and DQ, strongly co-occurred, attributing TCR associations to individual alleles was difficult. The sequencing pipeline was judged likely to have produced a cluster of highly shared sequence variants as a technical artifact. Only TCR beta chains were sequenced in this cohort, and the absence of alpha or paired-chain data limited detectable features. According to a later genetic analysis, donors in an Asian-associated ancestry cluster had fewer N-insertions in productive TCRs than the approximately 670-donor mean. In a later genetic analysis, a missense DCLRE1C variant was associated with V-gene and J-gene trimming of TCR beta chains, and the association was replicated in an independent cohort. A further reported finding was that TCR beta sequences accurately predicted the HLA-A and HLA-B alleles for most subjects in the first cohort. According to a later analysis, parvovirus B19, influenza, CMV and Epstein-Barr virus appeared linked to several top co-occurrence clusters. Because some donors lacked HLA typing at each locus, the association tests relied only on the typed subset. Broadly in line with IMGT annotations, most TCR beta V segments showed up in productive rearrangements about 87% or about 30% of the time in an earlier analysis of 450 to 600 of the donors.

The CDR3 has 12 amino acids, counting the end cysteine and phenylalanine. The CDR3 DNA has 36 bases and is translated from base 1. Based on the germline V gene (reference sequence), the CDR1 and CDR2 sequences are LNHDA and SQIVND. Cut back by 6 bases and 1 base, the V and J ends lie 6 bases apart. Library method: the immunoSEQ multiplex PCR assay. A mixture of 60 forward primers for TCR Vbeta segments and 13 reverse primers for TCR Jbeta segments was used in the multiplex PCR. Amplification of the CDR3 region of rearranged TCR beta genes was performed with a multiplex PCR assay on genomic DNA. On the Illumina HiSeq System, the amplified TCR beta libraries were sequenced as 87-base-pair reads. As for the original processing: A later analysis counted approximately 76 million unique TCR beta chains across the 666 repertoires, and some 11 million of these chains were shared by at least two donors. To remove PCR and sequencing errors, raw reads were error-corrected and collapsed into unique sequences using a nearest-neighbor algorithm that merged closely related sequences. V, D and J gene segments were assigned by aligning CDR3 sequences to IMGT reference sequences. Each retained sequence needed at least a six-nucleotide match to both a V gene segment and a J gene segment. Rearrangements were called productive when the CDR3 lacked stop codons and stayed in frame with V and J; all others were non-productive. CDR3 was defined according to IMGT convention as the region running from the second conserved V-encoded cysteine to the conserved J-encoded phenylalanine. In an earlier analysis of roughly 580 of the donors, sequences lacking an unambiguous match to a single V gene segment were excluded. An earlier analysis of some 500 of the donors classified V segments as functional when productive rearrangements were above 56.7% and as segregating when the standard deviation between donors was above 5%. To diagnose cytomegalovirus status from the catalog of TCR beta chain sequences, a statistical classification framework was built. V and J gene assignment, in a later analysis, came from comparing TCR nucleotide sequences with IMGT/GENE-DB human TR gene sequences. In a later analysis, CDR3 sequences and most-parsimonious VDJ recombination scenarios were assigned using the TCRdist pipeline. In a later analysis, each TCR beta chain was defined by its CDR3 amino acid sequence together with its V-gene family, and reads lacking a unique V-gene family were excluded. As a way to deal with suspected cross-contamination and a sequencing artifact, a later analysis dropped approximately 590 nucleotide sequences that were highly shared and had low generation probability. In a later analysis, a clonal expansion index was calculated for each public chain from normalized within-repertoire ranks of inferred template counts. Generation probabilities in a later analysis came from a VDJ recombination model fitted to out-of-frame rearrangements, and those results were checked against IGoR. Hypergeometric tests were used in a later analysis to score TCR-TCR, TCR-HLA and TCR-CMV co-occurrence, with a repertoire-size bias correction applied to the TCR pairs. False discovery rates were estimated in a later analysis by permuting HLA or CMV assignments 20 times. In a later analysis, co-occurring TCRs were grouped using DBSCAN, with TCRdist sequence similarity added in when clustering inside HLA-allele-positive subsets. Repertoires with fewer than 30,000 or more than 120,000 public chains, plus five repertoires with anomalous nucleotide sharing, were excluded from co-occurrence clustering. This is the immuneACCESS table as TCRdb keeps it, with only in-frame sequences that have V and J called. A part of the clones is gone; compared with another copy, unresolved V genes explain less than half, and the rest is unexplained. Clone size and the V and J calls come from that table; the DNA yielded D and trimming. This sample holds 150,000 to 200,000 clones; about four fifths were observed only once. About 1.8% of the sample is in the top ten clones.

This receptor was obtained from a man aged 18 to 35 in good health and CMV-seronegative. The source material was PBMCs. Here the chain combines TRBV19 and TRBJ1-1; the best D guess is TRBD1, with 6 bases matching. The CDR3 loop reads CASRTGNTEAFF. The nucleotide sequence is given as TGTGCCAGTAGGACAGGGAACACTGAAGCTTTCTTT.